A single sample is the source of the 5 T cell receptor beta chains below, sequenced in a study of shared clonotypes between healthy human individuals. Here immunoSEQ multiplex PCR was the method, and the copy in TCRdb shows in-frame clones only, minus some. This table has some 1 million clones, around 76% appearing once. The sample taken for sequencing was memory CD4+ T cells sorted from blood. Subset here: CD45RA-negative fraction. These receptors all stem from a man aged 18 to 29 in good health.

The genes are TRBV28 and TRBJ1-3; D is unresolved. Trimming left V 4 bases short and J 3 bases short, with 10 bases between. The CDR3 is made up of 14 amino acids. The germline V gene encodes CDR1 MDHEN and CDR2 SYDVKM. CDR3 amino acids: CASSSLGFGNTIYF. DNA of the CDR3: TGTGCCAGCAGTTCCCTGGGGTTTGGAAACACCATATATTTT.

V is TRBV27 and J is TRBJ2-7; D remains ambiguous. The CDR3 is 12 amino acids. The V and J ends lost 5 bases and 2 bases respectively, with 7 bases between them. Per germline, CDR1 MNHEY and CDR2 SMNVEV (reference sequence). Written as DNA, the CDR3 is TGTGCCAGCAGTAAAAACACCTACGAGCAGTACTTC. Translating gives CASSKNTYEQYF.

A word on this clone: Other DNA sequences in this sample translate to the same CDR3. This sequence joins TRBV5-1 and TRBJ2-1; unclear D gene. With 1 base removed from V and 6 bases from J, the gap between germline ends came to 5 bases. This CDR3 is 12 amino acids long. Germline CDR1 reads SGHRS; CDR2 reads YFSETQ. DNA of the CDR3: TGCGCCAGCAGCTTGTCGGGCAATGAGCAGTTCTTC. It encodes CASSLSGNEQFF.

This clone was detected ten times or more. Other DNA sequences from this sample encode an identical CDR3 as well. J is TRBJ2-3 and V is TRBV4-1, with 11 nucleotides matching TRBD2. Trimming took 4 bases from V and 1 from J; bases not matched to a gene: 1. The CDR3 has 15 amino acids. In germline, CDR1 is MGHRA, CDR2 YSYEKL. For the CDR3, the DNA is TGCGCCAGCAGCCCGGGACTAGCGGGCACAGATACGCAGTATTTT. This sequence encodes CASSPGLAGTDTQYF.

The chain employs TRBV5-1 and TRBJ2-3; TRBD1 might be the D (5 bases). V was cut by 4 bases and J by 9 bases, with 18 bases left in between. Germline V gene sequence: CDR1 SGHRS, CDR2 YFSETQ. The CDR3 runs to 14 residues. This CDR3 is CASSPEWSQGTQYF. CDR3 DNA sequence: TGCGCCAGCAGCCCTGAGTGGTCGCAGGGAACGCAGTATTTT.